This T cell receptor beta chain derives from a study of T-cell reconstitution after alpha-beta-depleted transplantation in children. In germline, CDR1 is MGHRA, CDR2 YSYEKL. Trimming removed 1 base from V and 7 bases from J; junction bases left unmatched: 7. The CDR3 sequence is 16 residues long. TCRbeta library preparation incorporated unique molecular identifiers. TCRdb re-analysed the PCR reads in MiXCR, keeping a single row per CDR3 protein. The top ten hold around 4% of the sample, which has about 400,000 distinct CDR3 sequences, about a fifth seen once. This clonotype was seen just once. This TCR came from a human donor who donated a stem cell graft to a child with acute myeloid leukemia. The chain carries TRBV4-1 and TRBJ2-1; 10 bases map to TRBD2. The material sequenced was PBMCs from the stem cell graft donor, taken from the stem cell graft. CDR3 sequence (DNA): TGCGCCAGCAGCCAAGGCGGAATAGCGGGAGGTAATGAGCAGTTCTTC. It specifies CASSQGGIAGGNEQFF.